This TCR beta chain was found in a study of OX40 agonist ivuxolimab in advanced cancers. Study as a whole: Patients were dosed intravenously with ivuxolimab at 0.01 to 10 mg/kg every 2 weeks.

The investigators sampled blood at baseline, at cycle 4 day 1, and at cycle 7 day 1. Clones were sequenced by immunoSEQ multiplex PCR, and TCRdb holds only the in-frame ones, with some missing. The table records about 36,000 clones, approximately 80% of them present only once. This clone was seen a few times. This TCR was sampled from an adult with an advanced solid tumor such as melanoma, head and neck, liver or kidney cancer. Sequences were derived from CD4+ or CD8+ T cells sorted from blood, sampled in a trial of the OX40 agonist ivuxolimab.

The CDR3 spells CASSIAGLNYGYTF. CDR3 coding DNA: TGTGCCAGTAGTATCGCAGGGCTTAACTATGGCTACACCTTC. J is TRBJ1-2 and V is TRBV19; a possible D gene is TRBD1 (5 bases). The CDR3 is 14 amino acids. Germline CDR1 is LNHDA and CDR2 is SQIVND (reference sequence). The V and J ends lost 3 bases and 1 base respectively, with 9 bases between them. Complete variable domain (other parts from reference TRBV19 and TRBJ1-2): DGGITQSPKYLFRKEGQNVTLSCEQNLNHDAMYWYRQDPGQGLRLIYYSQIVNDFQKGDIAEGYSVSREKKESFPLTVTSAQKNPTAFYLCASSIAGLNYGYTFGSGTRLTVV.